This is a list of T cell receptor beta chains from one sample in a study of radiotherapy plus CTLA-4 blockade in lung cancer. TCRdb's table, derived via immunoSEQ multiplex PCR, lists solely in-frame clones and lacks some. There are some 70,000 clones in the sample; around 80% occur only once, and 8% to 10% lies in the top ten. This material consisted of peripheral blood, taken from a patient treated with radiotherapy plus ipilimumab. These receptors came from a human donor with non-small cell lung cancer who had a complete response to radiotherapy plus ipilimumab. Both conserved end residues are trimmed from each CDR3. D genes are given only for firm matches. Clone size appears in some rows only: once, few, many, or a class for an expanded clone.

v_call: TRBV5-5; d_call: -; j_call: TRBJ2-3; clone_size: -; cdr3_aa: ASSLTDTQY
v_call: TRBV29-1; d_call: TRBD1; j_call: TRBJ2-3; clone_size: -; cdr3_aa: SGEDRGGTDTQY
v_call: TRBV30; d_call: -; j_call: TRBJ1-2; clone_size: -; cdr3_aa: AWRDRGWGYGYT
v_call: TRBV5-6; d_call: -; j_call: TRBJ2-5; clone_size: -; cdr3_aa: ASTLGAGERETQY
v_call: TRBV5-6; d_call: TRBD1; j_call: TRBJ2-6; clone_size: few; cdr3_aa: ASTDSGGGFSGANVLT
v_call: TRBV4-3; d_call: -; j_call: TRBJ1-5; clone_size: once; cdr3_aa: ASSQVRDQPQH
v_call: TRBV7-9; d_call: -; j_call: TRBJ2-3; clone_size: -; cdr3_aa: ASSRTGNTDTQY
v_call: TRBV19; d_call: TRBD1; j_call: TRBJ1-2; clone_size: few; cdr3_aa: ASRTGTGSPLSGYT
v_call: TRBV27; d_call: -; j_call: TRBJ2-1; clone_size: -; cdr3_aa: ASSRGDHSNEQF
v_call: TRBV27; d_call: -; j_call: TRBJ2-5; clone_size: once; cdr3_aa: ASTSNDHRRETQY
v_call: TRBV5-1; d_call: -; j_call: TRBJ1-4; clone_size: once; cdr3_aa: ASRRGVDEKLF
v_call: TRBV19; d_call: -; j_call: TRBJ1-2; clone_size: once; cdr3_aa: ASNNNGGSLSGYT
v_call: TRBV2; d_call: TRBD1; j_call: TRBJ1-2; clone_size: once; cdr3_aa: ASIAGTGGLYGYT
v_call: TRBV5-4; d_call: -; j_call: TRBJ2-1; clone_size: -; cdr3_aa: ASSLDGNEQF
v_call: TRBV19; d_call: -; j_call: TRBJ2-6; clone_size: -; cdr3_aa: ASSAGQSSGANVLT
v_call: TRBV6-1; d_call: TRBD1; j_call: TRBJ1-2; clone_size: -; cdr3_aa: ASSEGAGTGGFGYT
v_call: TRBV30; d_call: TRBD1; j_call: TRBJ1-1; clone_size: -; cdr3_aa: AWSLGQGEVAF
v_call: TRBV4-1; d_call: -; j_call: TRBJ1-1; clone_size: -; cdr3_aa: ASSQAGLNTEAF
v_call: TRBV15; d_call: -; j_call: TRBJ1-2; clone_size: -; cdr3_aa: ATSRVVGANYGYT
v_call: TRBV11-2; d_call: -; j_call: TRBJ1-1; clone_size: -; cdr3_aa: ASSLDGMLAF
v_call: TRBV6-5; d_call: -; j_call: TRBJ2-1; clone_size: -; cdr3_aa: ASSYSRQSSYNEQF
v_call: TRBV11-3; d_call: -; j_call: TRBJ2-3; clone_size: -; cdr3_aa: ASSSSRDTQY
v_call: TRBV6-4; d_call: TRBD2; j_call: TRBJ2-1; clone_size: -; cdr3_aa: ASSESGSSYNEQF
v_call: TRBV7-2; d_call: -; j_call: TRBJ2-3; clone_size: -; cdr3_aa: ASSFTITDTQY
v_call: TRBV5-5; d_call: TRBD1; j_call: TRBJ2-7; clone_size: -; cdr3_aa: ASSYPGQGLYEQY
v_call: TRBV12-5; d_call: -; j_call: TRBJ2-1; clone_size: -; cdr3_aa: ASGPRATGSNEQF
v_call: TRBV4-1; d_call: -; j_call: TRBJ2-2; clone_size: -; cdr3_aa: ASSQEGGRWTGELF
v_call: TRBV30; d_call: -; j_call: TRBJ1-3; clone_size: -; cdr3_aa: AWRYGNSGNTIY
v_call: TRBV4-3; d_call: -; j_call: TRBJ2-5; clone_size: few; cdr3_aa: ASSHAPVVGLQETQY